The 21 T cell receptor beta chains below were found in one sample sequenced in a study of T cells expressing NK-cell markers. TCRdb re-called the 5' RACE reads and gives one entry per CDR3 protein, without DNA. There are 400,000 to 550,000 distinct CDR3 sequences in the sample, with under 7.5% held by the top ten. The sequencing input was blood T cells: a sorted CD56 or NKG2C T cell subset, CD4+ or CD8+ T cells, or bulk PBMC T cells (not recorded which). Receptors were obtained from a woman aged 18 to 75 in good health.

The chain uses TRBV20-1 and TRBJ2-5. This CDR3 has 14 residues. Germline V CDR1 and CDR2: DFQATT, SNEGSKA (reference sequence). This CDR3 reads CSASGVTVQETQYF.

This CDR3 reads CASSLEARGLTGSNQPQHF. The chain employs TRBV5-4 and TRBJ1-5; TCRdb proposes TRBD1, but this gene call is untestable without DNA. Germline CDR1 is SGHNT and CDR2 is YYREEE (reference sequence). The CDR3 contains 19 residues.

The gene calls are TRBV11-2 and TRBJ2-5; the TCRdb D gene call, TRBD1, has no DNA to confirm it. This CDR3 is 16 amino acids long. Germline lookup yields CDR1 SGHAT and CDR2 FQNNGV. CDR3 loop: CASSLMLAGGEKTQYF.

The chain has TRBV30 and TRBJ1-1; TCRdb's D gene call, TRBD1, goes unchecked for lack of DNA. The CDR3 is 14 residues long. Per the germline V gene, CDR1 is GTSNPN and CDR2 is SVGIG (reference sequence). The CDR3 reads CAWSDRGAYDEAFF.

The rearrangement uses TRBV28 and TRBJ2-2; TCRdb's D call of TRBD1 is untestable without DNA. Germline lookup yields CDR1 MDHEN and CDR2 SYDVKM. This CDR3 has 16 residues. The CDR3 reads CASRGTGTGMSGELFF.

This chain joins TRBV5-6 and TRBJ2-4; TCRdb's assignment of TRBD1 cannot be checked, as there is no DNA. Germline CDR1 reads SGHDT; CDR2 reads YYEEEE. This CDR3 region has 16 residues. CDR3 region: CASSPWGQGGQNIQYF.

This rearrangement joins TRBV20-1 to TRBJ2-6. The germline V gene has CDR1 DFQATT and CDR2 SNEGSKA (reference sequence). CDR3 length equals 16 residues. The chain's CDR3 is CSASSGSQTGANVLTF.

CDR3 region: CASSPGQGRSPLHF. J is TRBJ1-6 and V is TRBV5-6; TCRdb outputs TRBD1, but without DNA this stays unchecked. Germline CDR1 is SGHDT and CDR2 is YYEEEE. The CDR3 spans 14 residues.

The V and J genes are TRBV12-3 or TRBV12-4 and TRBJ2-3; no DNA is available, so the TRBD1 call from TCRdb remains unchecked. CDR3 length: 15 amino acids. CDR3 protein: CASSPPSGAPDTQYF.

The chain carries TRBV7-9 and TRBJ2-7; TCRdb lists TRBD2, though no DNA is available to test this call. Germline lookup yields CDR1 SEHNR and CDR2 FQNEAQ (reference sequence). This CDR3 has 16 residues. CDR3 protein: CASSPGLRALSYEQYF.

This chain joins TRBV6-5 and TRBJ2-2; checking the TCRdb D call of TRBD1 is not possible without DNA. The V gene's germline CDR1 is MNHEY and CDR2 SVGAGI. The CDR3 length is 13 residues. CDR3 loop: CASSLPGNGELFF.

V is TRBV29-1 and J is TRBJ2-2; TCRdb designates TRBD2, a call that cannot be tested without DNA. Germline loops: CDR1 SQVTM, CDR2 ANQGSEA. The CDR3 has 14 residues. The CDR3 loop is CSVKAGGHGGELFF.

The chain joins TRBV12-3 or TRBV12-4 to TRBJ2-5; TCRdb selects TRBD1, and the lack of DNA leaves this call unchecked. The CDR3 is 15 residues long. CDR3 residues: CASSFRSRGKETQYF.

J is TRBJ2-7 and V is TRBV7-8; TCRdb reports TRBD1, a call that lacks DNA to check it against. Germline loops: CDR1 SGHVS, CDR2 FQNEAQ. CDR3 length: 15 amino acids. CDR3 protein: CASSLGGGSPNEQYF.

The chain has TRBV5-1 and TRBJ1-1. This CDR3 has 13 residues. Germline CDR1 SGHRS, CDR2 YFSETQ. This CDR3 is CASSPVVHEGAFF.

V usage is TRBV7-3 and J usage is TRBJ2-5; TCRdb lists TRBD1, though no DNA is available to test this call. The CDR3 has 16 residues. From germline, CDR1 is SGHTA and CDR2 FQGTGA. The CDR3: CASSLTGAKYQETQYF.

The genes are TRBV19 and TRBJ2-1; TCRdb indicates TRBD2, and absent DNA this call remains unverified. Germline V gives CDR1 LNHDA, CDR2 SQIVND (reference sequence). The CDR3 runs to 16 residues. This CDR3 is CASSIDGSGGLNEQFF. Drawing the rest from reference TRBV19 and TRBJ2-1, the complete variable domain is DGGITQSPKYLFRKEGQNVTLSCEQNLNHDAMYWYRQDPGQGLRLIYYSQIVNDFQKGDIAEGYSVSREKKESFPLTVTSAQKNPTAFYLCASSIDGSGGLNEQFFGPGTRLTVL.

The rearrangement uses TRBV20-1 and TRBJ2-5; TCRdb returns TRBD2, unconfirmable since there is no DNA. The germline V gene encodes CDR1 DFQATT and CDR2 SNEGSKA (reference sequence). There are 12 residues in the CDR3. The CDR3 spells CSAQEGLETQYF.

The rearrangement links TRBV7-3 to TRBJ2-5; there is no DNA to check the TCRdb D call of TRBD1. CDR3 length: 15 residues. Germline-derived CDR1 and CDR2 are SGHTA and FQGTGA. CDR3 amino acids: CASSLLGRTGETQYF.

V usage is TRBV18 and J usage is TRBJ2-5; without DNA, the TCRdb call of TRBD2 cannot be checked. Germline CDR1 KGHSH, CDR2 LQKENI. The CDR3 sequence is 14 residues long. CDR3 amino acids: CASSPPTLVETQYF.

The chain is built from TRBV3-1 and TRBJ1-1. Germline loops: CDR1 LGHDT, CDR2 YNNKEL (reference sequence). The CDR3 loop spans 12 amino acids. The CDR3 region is CASSQGRVKAFF.